A few counts support the clone carrying this T cell receptor beta chain. Its antigen remains unknown. The data were obtained in a study of T cell repertoires in cytomegalovirus infection. About the research overall: CMV epitopes, recently identified HLA-C-restricted and well-studied HLA-B-restricted, were used.

Via MiXCR, TCRdb re-called the reads, giving one row per CDR3 protein. Counted here are about 920,000 distinct CDR3 sequences, roughly 30% occurring once; the ten biggest clones make up around an eighth. Study-wide points: The cumulative frequency of public TCR beta families distinguished individuals who carried CMV together with the relevant HLA. Dominating the ex vivo response were HLA-C-restricted CMV-specific TCR beta clonotypes.

This CDR3 spans 19 amino acids. The V end lost 0 bases, the J end lost 2 bases, and 21 bases lay between the germline ends. CDR1 and CDR2 from the germline V gene are SGHDN and FVKESK. Sequenced material: cultured CD8+ T cells from PBMCs, taken from culture after CMV antigen stimulation. This receptor was taken from a human donor in good health (CMV status not recorded). Some clones in this sample may be carry-over from other donors' samples. V is TRBV14 and J is TRBJ2-3, with TRBD2 as a possible D gene (7 bases). CDR3 amino acids: CASSQDPAGARGPTDTQYF. CDR3 sequence (DNA): TGTGCCAGCAGCCAAGATCCCGCGGGGGCCCGGGGACCCACAGATACGCAGTATTTT.